The 8 T cell receptor beta chains given below trace back to one sample, sequenced in a study of cytomegalovirus exposure and HLA in healthy donors. The PCR contained 60 Vbeta and 13 Jbeta primers. Some clones are missing from TCRdb's copy, which holds only in-frame ones; the method was immunoSEQ multiplex PCR. The table has about 110,000 clones, about 70% seen once; the top ten hold roughly 2.7%. Material: PBMCs. These TCRs come from a man aged 45-65 years in good health and CMV-seropositive.

This clone came up a few times. This chain links TRBV2 with TRBJ1-1; no firm D call. Germline values: CDR1 SNHLY, CDR2 FYNNEI. The CDR3 contains 14 residues. V gave up 7 bases and J gave up 0 bases, with 12 bases separating them. The CDR3 DNA reads as TGTGCCAGCATTGCAGGCTCCCTGAACACTGAAGCTTTCTTT. It codes for CASIAGSLNTEAFF.

V gene TRBV6-5 combines with J gene TRBJ1-5, with a weak D call TRBD1 (6 bases). Germline CDR1 reads MNHEY; CDR2 reads SVGAGI. This CDR3 region has 13 residues. Trimming removed 6 bases from V and 3 bases from J, with 9 bases in between. The CDR3 protein is CASRTGNNQPQHF. CDR3 nucleotides: TGTGCCAGCAGAACAGGGAACAATCAGCCCCAGCATTTT.

The V call is TRBV27, the J call TRBJ1-2; D is ambiguous. Germline lookup yields CDR1 MNHEY and CDR2 SMNVEV (reference sequence). CDR3 length: 12 amino acids. Deletions cut 9 bases from V and 6 bases from J, with 14 bases between. The CDR3 DNA reads TGTGCCAGGGCTATGGGAGGCGATGGCTACACCTTC. This encodes CARAMGGDGYTF.

This clone has more than one count but fewer than ten. V is TRBV6-4 and J is TRBJ1-4; no clear D. Deletions cut 2 bases from V and 0 bases from J, with 16 bases between. The CDR3 length is 18 residues. Germline assignment: CDR1 MRHNA and CDR2 SNTAGT. The CDR3 here is CASSDTGESPATNEKLFF. DNA for the CDR3: TGTGCCAGCAGTGACACCGGGGAAAGTCCTGCAACTAATGAAAAACTGTTTTTT.

The genes are TRBV7-2 and TRBJ2-3; TRBD2 aligns across 11 bases. Germline V gene lookup returns CDR1 SGHTA and CDR2 FQGNSA. The CDR3 loop spans 16 amino acids. After removal of 5 bases from V and 3 bases from J, the junction contained 7 bases not matched to a gene. The CDR3 region is CASSITSGGKTDTQYF. The CDR3 region has the DNA TGTGCCAGCAGCATAACTAGCGGGGGAAAGACAGATACGCAGTATTTT.

The chain combines TRBV7-6 with TRBJ1-2; D is uncertain. The V and J ends lost 0 bases and 5 bases respectively, with 10 bases between them. Per germline, CDR1 SGHVS and CDR2 FNYEAQ. The CDR3 loop spans 14 amino acids. The CDR3 loop reads CASSLAADSYGYTF. Here the CDR3 DNA reads TGTGCCAGCAGCTTAGCGGCAGATTCTTATGGCTACACCTTC.

The chain combines TRBV18 with TRBJ1-2; 7 bases map to TRBD1. Germline-derived CDR1 and CDR2 are KGHSH and LQKENI. This CDR3 is 14 amino acids long. The trim removed 4 bases at V and 3 bases at J, leaving 5 bases unmatched. The CDR3 region is CASSLETGDYGYTF. Written as DNA, the CDR3 is TGTGCCAGCTCACTCGAAACAGGGGACTATGGCTACACCTTC.

J is TRBJ2-7 and V is TRBV5-1; tentatively, D is TRBD1 (5 bases). In germline, CDR1 is SGHRS, CDR2 YFSETQ. V was clipped by 0 bases and J by 3 bases, with 10 bases between them. The CDR3 spans 14 residues. In DNA form, the CDR3 reads TGCGCCAGCAGCTTGGATTCAGGGCGCTACGAGCAGTACTTC. Protein: CASSLDSGRYEQYF.